Below are 3 T cell receptor beta chains sequenced from a single sample in a study of shared clonotypes between healthy human individuals (dated by TCRdb to 2019 to 2021). The method was the immunoSEQ multiplex PCR assay. The immuneACCESS repertoire file appears here via TCRdb, limited to in-frame rearrangements. These files lack a portion of the clones; in checked studies, under half of the deficit traces to unresolved V genes, and the cause of the others is not known. The sample table holds around 2.1 million clones, of which approximately 96% were seen once. In total, the top ten clones hold about 0.13% of the sample. The source material was naive CD4+ T cells sorted from blood. The cell subset or site label on this specimen signifies: CD45RA+ positively selected. The receptors here all came from a man between 18 and 29 years old in good health.

The rearrangement joins TRBV10-2 to TRBJ2-1; 9 nucleotides line up with TRBD2. The CDR3 covers 18 residues. V shed 0 bases and J 8 bases; nucleotides not matched to a gene: 14. Per germline, CDR1 WSHSY and CDR2 SAAADI. In DNA form, the CDR3 reads TGCGCCAGCAGTGAGTCACCGGGACTAGCTGCGTCATCGGATGAGCAGTTCTTC. Its translation is CASSESPGLAASSDEQFF.

V and J are TRBV6-1 and TRBJ1-1; TRBD1 agrees at 8 bases. CDR1 MNHNS and CDR2 SASEGT come from the germline V gene. This CDR3 contains 13 residues. The V and J ends lost 7 bases and 5 bases, in that order; junction bases with no gene match: 6. CDR3 loop: CASNVDRGTEAFF. The CDR3 region has the DNA TGTGCCAGCAACGTAGACAGGGGAACTGAAGCTTTCTTT.

The V call is TRBV9, the J call TRBJ2-5, with D perhaps matching TRBD1 or TRBD2 (5 bases each). Looked up from germline, CDR1 is SGDLS and CDR2 is YYNGEE. V lost 4 bases and J 5 bases, leaving 12 bases between the germline ends. This CDR3 contains 13 residues. The CDR3 protein is CASSPRDGETQYF. CDR3 nucleotides: TGTGCCAGCAGCCCTCGGGACGGGGAGACCCAGTACTTC.